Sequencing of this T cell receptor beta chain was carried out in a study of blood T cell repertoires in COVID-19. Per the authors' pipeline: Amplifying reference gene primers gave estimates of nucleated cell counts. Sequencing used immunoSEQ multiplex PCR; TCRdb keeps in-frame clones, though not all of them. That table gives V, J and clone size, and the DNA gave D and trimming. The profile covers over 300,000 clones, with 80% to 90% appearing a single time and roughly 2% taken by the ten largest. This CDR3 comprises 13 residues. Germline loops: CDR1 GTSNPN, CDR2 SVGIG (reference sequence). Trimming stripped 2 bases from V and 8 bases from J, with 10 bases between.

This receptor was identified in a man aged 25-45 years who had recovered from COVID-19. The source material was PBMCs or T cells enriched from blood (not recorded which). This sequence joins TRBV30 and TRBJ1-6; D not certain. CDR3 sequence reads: CAWSSGLDSPLHF. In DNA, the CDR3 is TGTGCCTGGAGTTCGGGGTTAGATTCACCCCTCCACTTT.